The 30 T cell receptor beta chains listed next were all sequenced from one sample in a study of blood T cells in healthy people across ages. Together with a sample-barcoded 5' primer, a J-beta primer mix was included in a second PCR lasting 7 to 11 cycles. One entry per CDR3 protein, called by TCRdb with MiXCR from the 5' RACE reads. The sample lists around 1,800,000 distinct CDR3 sequences, around 42% occurring once. Material for sequencing was blood. All receptors come from a human donor in good health.

The chain employs TRBV7-3 and TRBJ2-5, with 7 bases lining up with TRBD1. Trimming at V came to 2 bases and at J to 5 bases, leaving 11 bases not matched to a gene. Germline CDR1 reads SGHTA; CDR2 reads FQGTGA. The CDR3 is 16 residues long. CDR3 in amino acids: CASSLGPTGNYETQYF. The CDR3, as DNA: TGTGCCAGCAGCTTAGGTCCGACAGGGAACTACGAGACCCAGTACTTC.

The J gene is TRBJ2-2, the V gene TRBV7-9; 8 bases fit TRBD1. Germline values: CDR1 SEHNR, CDR2 FQNEAQ (reference sequence). The CDR3 has 18 amino acids. The V gene end was trimmed by 2 bases and the J gene end by 4 bases; junction bases not matched to a gene: 12. In DNA, the CDR3 is TGTGCCAGCAGCTTATACGGCAGGGGGCGCGAGACCACCGGGGAGCTGTTTTTT. This translates into CASSLYGRGRETTGELFF. Full variable domain (rest looked up from reference TRBV7-9 and TRBJ2-2): DTGVSQNPRHKITKRGQNVTFRCDPISEHNRLYWYRQTLGQGPEFLTYFQNEAQLEKSRLLSDRFSAERPKGSFSTLEIQRTEQGDSAMYLCASSLYGRGRETTGELFFGEGSRLTVL.

The chain recombines TRBV24-1 with TRBJ2-5; 7 bases fit TRBD2. V was clipped by 12 bases and J by 4 bases; unmatched bases: 10. CDR1 and CDR2 (germline): KGHDR, SFDVKD. This CDR3 region has 13 residues. CDR3 sequence reads: CAAAPGGTETQYF. In nucleotides, the CDR3 is TGTGCCGCCGCACCGGGAGGAACAGAGACCCAGTACTTC.

The chain carries TRBV2 and TRBJ2-7, with TRBD2 identical over 8 bases. CDR3 length equals 17 residues. Losses at the gene ends were 6 bases for V and 0 bases for J; bases not matched to a gene: 13. Germline V gives CDR1 SNHLY, CDR2 FYNNEI. DNA for the CDR3: TGTGCCAGCAGCTCCTTCGGCGGGGGGCTACCCTCCTACGAGCAGTACTTC. This translates into CASSSFGGGLPSYEQYF.

The rearrangement links TRBV7-8 to TRBJ1-1; D is undetermined. CDR1 is SGHVS and CDR2 is FQNEAQ in the germline V gene. The CDR3 is 15 residues long. The V end was cut by 5 bases, the J end by 1 base, with 14 bases between. The CDR3 DNA is TGTGCCAGCAGCACCGCCCCGTGGGGGAACACTGAAGCTTTCTTT. Its translation: CASSTAPWGNTEAFF.

This chain joins TRBV5-1 and TRBJ2-7; 9 bases map to TRBD1. CDR1 SGHRS and CDR2 YFSETQ come from the germline V gene. This CDR3 comprises 15 residues. With 0 bases clipped from V and 3 bases from J, the junction kept 4 bases outside the gene matches. DNA for the CDR3: TGCGCCAGCAGCTTGGTAGGGACAGGGTTCTACGAGCAGTACTTC. As protein: CASSLVGTGFYEQYF.

The chain employs TRBV21-1 and TRBJ2-5; the D segment call TRBD2 is taken from the table without a DNA check. TRBV21-1 is classified as a pseudogene. The CDR3 length is 15 residues. CDR3: CASSQRGAGGETQYF. The CDR3 DNA reads as TGTGCCAGCAGCCAGCGGGGGGCCGGTGGGGAGACCCAGTACTTC.

CDR3 DNA: TGTGCCAGCAGCTTAGCAGGGACTCAGGATAATTCACCCCTCCACTTT. Its protein product is CASSLAGTQDNSPLHF. The chain is built from TRBV7-2 and TRBJ1-6; tentatively, D is TRBD1 (5 bases). CDR3 length: 16 residues. Trimming pared 0 bases from V and 5 bases from J, leaving 11 bases between. Germline V CDR1 and CDR2: SGHTA, FQGNSA.

This sequence joins TRBV5-1 and TRBJ1-2; 8 nucleotides line up with TRBD1. The CDR3 sequence is 14 residues long. CDR1 SGHRS and CDR2 YFSETQ come from the germline V gene. V was pared by 0 bases and J by 6 bases, with 4 bases of the junction left unmatched. The CDR3 DNA follows: TGCGCCAGCAGCTTGGAGGCGACAGGGGATGGCTACACCTTC. Translated: CASSLEATGDGYTF.

This clonotype turned up a few times. This rearrangement joins TRBV4-3 to TRBJ2-7, with 10 positions matching TRBD1. CDR3 length: 15 residues. J lost 6 bases, V lost 4 bases, and 9 bases had no gene match. Germline V gene data show CDR1 as LGHNA and CDR2 as YSLEER. The DNA for the CDR3 is TGCGCCAGCAGCCCAGACAGGGGGCTTTACAGCGAGCAGTACTTC. Translating it yields CASSPDRGLYSEQYF.

This chain connects TRBV19 to TRBJ1-5; 8 bases fit TRBD1. J lost 4 bases, V lost 8 bases, and 7 bases had no gene match. The CDR3 is 14 amino acids. Germline V CDR1 and CDR2: LNHDA, SQIVND (reference sequence). The CDR3 bases are TGTGCCAGTCAAACACAGGGGGGAAATCAGCCCCAGCATTTT. Its translation is CASQTQGGNQPQHF.

V usage is TRBV12-3 or TRBV12-4 and J usage is TRBJ2-3; 7 bases agree with TRBD1. V shed 2 bases, J shed 6 bases, and the junction held 5 bases outside the gene matches. CDR3 size: 14 residues. The CDR3 nucleotides read TGTGCCAGCAGTTTACAGGGGGTAGTGGATACGCAGTATTTT. Its protein product is CASSLQGVVDTQYF.

The gene calls are TRBV12-3 or TRBV12-4 and TRBJ2-3; 7 bases map to TRBD2. This CDR3 is 16 amino acids long. V was pared by 2 bases and J by 4 bases, with 9 bases of the junction left unmatched. The DNA for the CDR3 is TGTGCCAGCAGTTTAAGGCGGGGCGGGGGAGCAGATACGCAGTATTTT. Translation: CASSLRRGGGADTQYF.

With respect to this clonotype: Sequence at one end of the junction differs from germline and may be a read error. V gene TRBV20-1 combines with J gene TRBJ1-4, with 7 bases that match TRBD1. The CDR3 is made up of 14 amino acids. Germline V lookup: CDR1 DFQATT, CDR2 SNEGSKA (reference sequence). CDR3 in amino acids: CCAIYRGSDEKLFF. The CDR3 DNA reads as TGCTGTGCTATTTACAGGGGAAGTGATGAAAAACTGTTTTTT.

The chain combines TRBV21-1 with TRBJ2-5; the table's D call of TRBD2 was not tested on the DNA. TRBV21-1 is recorded as a pseudogene. The CDR3 length is 18 residues. CDR3 region: CTSSSGLAGGPWQETQYF. The CDR3 DNA follows: TGTACCAGCAGCAGCGGACTAGCGGGGGGGCCGTGGCAAGAGACCCAGTACTTC.

This clonotype was observed a few times. This sequence joins TRBV12-3 or TRBV12-4 and TRBJ1-4, with 7 nucleotides matching TRBD1. The V segment lost 7 bases and the J segment 6 bases; nucleotides outside the gene matches: 8. This CDR3 is 14 amino acids long. CDR3 nucleotide sequence: TGTGCCAGCACCTCCACAGGGGCGCATGAAAAACTGTTTTTT. Residues: CASTSTGAHEKLFF.

J is TRBJ1-2 and V is TRBV12-3 or TRBV12-4; 9 positions match TRBD1. Unmatched junction bases numbered 11, after V lost 2 bases and J lost 10 bases. The CDR3 sequence is 15 residues long. This CDR3 reads CASSLRVQGAVDYTF. CDR3 DNA sequence: TGTGCCAGCAGTTTAAGAGTACAGGGGGCGGTTGACTACACCTTC.

This clonotype was seen only a few times. The rearrangement joins TRBV7-9 to TRBJ2-7, with a possible D match to TRBD1 (6 bases). From germline, CDR1 is SEHNR and CDR2 FQNEAQ (reference sequence). This CDR3 is 14 amino acids long. Trimming cost V 5 bases and J 2 bases, with 13 bases left between them. CDR3 coding DNA: TGTGCCAGCAGCAAGCAGGGGTTTCCCTACGAGCAGTACTTC. Amino acid sequence: CASSKQGFPYEQYF.

In this sample, this clonotype turned up a few times. The rearrangement uses TRBV7-8 and TRBJ2-5; tentatively, D is TRBD1 (5 bases). The better agreement between TRBJ2-7 and the DNA end casts doubt on the J call. Germline values: CDR1 SGHVS, CDR2 FQNEAQ. The CDR3 is 15 residues long. Here the CDR3 DNA reads TGTGCCAGCAGCCCCCAGACCCGACAGAGATACGAGCAGTACTTC. Translating it yields CASSPQTRQRYEQYF.

This chain links TRBV7-2 with TRBJ2-1; no firm D call. Deletions cut 8 bases from V and 8 bases from J, with 19 bases between. The CDR3 has 14 amino acids. Germline V lookup: CDR1 SGHTA, CDR2 FQGNSA. The CDR3 DNA reads TGTGCCAGCCGGCAAGACTTCCTGGCCCATGAGCAGTTCTTC. It specifies CASRQDFLAHEQFF.

The chain is built from TRBV11-1 and TRBJ2-1; D might be TRBD1 or TRBD2, each matching 5 bases. Germline CDR1 SGHAT, CDR2 FQDESV (reference sequence). This CDR3 has 17 residues. V was trimmed by 0 bases and J by 2 bases, leaving 14 bases between them. In DNA, the CDR3 is TGTGCCAGCAGCTTAGCGTGGGGCGCTAGCCCCTACAATGAGCAGTTCTTC. Residues: CASSLAWGASPYNEQFF.

This clonotype came up a few times. The chain recombines TRBV20-1 with TRBJ2-3, with TRBD2 matching over 10 bases. The CDR3 contains 14 residues. Germline V gene sequence: CDR1 DFQATT, CDR2 SNEGSKA (reference sequence). Trimming removed 4 bases from V and 6 bases from J; junction bases left unmatched: 7. CDR3 region: CSAKTGTSADTQYF. The DNA of the CDR3 is TGCAGTGCTAAAACCGGGACTAGCGCGGATACGCAGTATTTT.

The V gene is TRBV7-2, the J gene TRBJ2-1; 8 nucleotides match TRBD1. V trimming: 1 base; J trimming: 3 bases; junction bases outside the gene matches: 8. CDR1 and CDR2 (germline): SGHTA, FQGNSA. CDR3 length equals 17 residues. The CDR3 is CASSLDHGQGFYNEQFF. The CDR3 nucleotides read TGTGCCAGCAGCTTAGATCACGGACAGGGCTTCTACAATGAGCAGTTCTTC.

The chain joins TRBV25-1 to TRBJ2-7; D is unresolved. Germline V gives CDR1 MGHDK, CDR2 SYGVNS. This CDR3 contains 12 residues. V was pared by 8 bases and J by 1 base, with 9 bases between. CDR3 DNA: TGTGCCAGCCGTGCTAGGTCCTACGAGCAGTACTTC. Its protein product is CASRARSYEQYF.

This clonotype was found a few times. The V gene is TRBV5-1, the J gene TRBJ2-7; the D gene is possibly TRBD1 (6 bases). Deletions cut 2 bases from V and 2 bases from J, with 11 bases between. This CDR3 region has 14 residues. CDR1 is SGHRS, CDR2 YFSETQ, per germline. The CDR3 nucleotides are TGCGCCAGCAGCTTCCAGGGGTTAACCTACGAGCAGTACTTC. Translation gives CASSFQGLTYEQYF.

The chain joins TRBV7-6 to TRBJ1-1; TRBD1 matches 8 bases. The ends lost 0 bases at V and 2 bases at J; junction bases unmatched: 5. Germline loops: CDR1 SGHVS, CDR2 FNYEAQ. The CDR3 spans 16 residues. CDR3 loop: CASSLAYRGKNTEAFF. In nucleotides, the CDR3 is TGTGCCAGCAGCTTAGCCTACAGGGGGAAAAACACTGAAGCTTTCTTT.

The chain is built from TRBV4-3 and TRBJ2-1, with 12 bases lining up with TRBD1. The CDR3 sequence is 16 residues long. CDR1 is LGHNA, CDR2 YSLEER, per germline. The trim removed 0 bases at V and 8 bases at J, leaving 5 bases unmatched. CDR3 in DNA: TGCGCCAGCAGCCAAGACGTAGGGACAGGGGGCTATGAGCAGTTCTTC. It translates to CASSQDVGTGGYEQFF.

The rearrangement links TRBV4-1 to TRBJ2-7; 8 bases match TRBD2. From germline, CDR1 is MGHRA and CDR2 YSYEKL. CDR3 length: 14 residues. The V segment lost 10 bases and the J segment 4 bases; nucleotides outside the gene matches: 12. CDR3 amino acids: CATTRGLGNYEQYF. The CDR3, as DNA: TGCGCCACTACGCGGGGACTAGGCAATTACGAGCAGTACTTC.

This clonotype has ten or more counts. The chain recombines TRBV15 with TRBJ2-3; TRBD2 agrees at 7 bases. The V gene's germline CDR1 is LNHNV and CDR2 YYDKDF (reference sequence). This CDR3 comprises 16 residues. Losses at the gene ends were 2 bases for V and 3 bases for J; bases not matched to a gene: 8. The CDR3 DNA sequence: TGTGCCACCAGCAGACCGGCGGGGGAGGGAACAGATACGCAGTATTTT. The encoded protein is CATSRPAGEGTDTQYF.

The chain links TRBV12-3 or TRBV12-4 to TRBJ2-7; TRBD1 might be the D (6 bases). This CDR3 comprises 14 residues. Between the trimmed V and J ends, which lost 3 bases and 0 bases, there was a span of 9 bases. CDR3 DNA sequence: TGTGCCAGCAGTTTTTCAGGGGACTCCTACGAGCAGTACTTC. It is translated as CASSFSGDSYEQYF.